This T cell receptor (beta chain) was documented in a study of shared clonotypes between healthy human individuals. Study outcomes and limitations: Generation probabilities were higher for clonotypes shared across all four sorted-subset donors than for unshared ones.

V lost 6 bases and J lost 1, with 3 bases in between. Germline CDR1 reads ENHRY; CDR2 reads SYGVKD. The length of the CDR3 is 12 residues. CD45RO-negative, CCR7-positively selected cells formed the naive CD8 fraction, excluding terminally differentiated effector memory CD45RA+ cells. This clone was seen a handful of times. Its antigen remains unknown. The method was immunoSEQ multiplex PCR; TCRdb's version includes in-frame clones alone and lacks a portion of them. Among millions of clones, 85% to 95% were seen once, and the ten largest hold around 1.1%. The clonotype was recovered from a man in his late teens or twenties in good health. The V call is TRBV10-3, the J call TRBJ2-2; no firm D call. The sequenced sample was naive CD8+ T cells sorted from blood. CDR3 sequence (DNA): TGTGCCATCAGGCTGAACACCGGGGAGCTGTTTTTT. Translation gives CAIRLNTGELFF.